This entry is about one T cell receptor beta chain. No antigen is known for it. Profiling relied on immunoSEQ multiplex PCR, and the TCRdb table lists in-frame clones only, not all of them. The sample yields fewer than 120,000 clones, about 87% seen once. The CDR3 covers 16 residues. The V gene end was trimmed by 4 bases and the J gene end by 5 bases; junction bases not matched to a gene: 9. Germline V gene sequence: CDR1 SGHKS, CDR2 YYEKEE (reference sequence). These data are taken from a study of T cell responses to AZD1222 COVID-19 vaccine. Overall study context: Investigators merged groups given second doses at roughly 4 or roughly 12 weeks. Study outcomes and limitations: An increase in Spike-specific TCR breadth and depth was observed after two AZD1222 doses.

The specimen was peripheral blood, collected on day 0 of AZD1222 vaccination. The chain couples TRBV5-5 to TRBJ2-1, with 10 bases lining up with TRBD1. This clonotype originated in an adult in good health. This CDR3 reads CASSTLGQGGHNEQFF. The CDR3 DNA is TGTGCCAGCAGCACGCTCGGACAGGGGGGGCACAATGAGCAGTTCTTC.